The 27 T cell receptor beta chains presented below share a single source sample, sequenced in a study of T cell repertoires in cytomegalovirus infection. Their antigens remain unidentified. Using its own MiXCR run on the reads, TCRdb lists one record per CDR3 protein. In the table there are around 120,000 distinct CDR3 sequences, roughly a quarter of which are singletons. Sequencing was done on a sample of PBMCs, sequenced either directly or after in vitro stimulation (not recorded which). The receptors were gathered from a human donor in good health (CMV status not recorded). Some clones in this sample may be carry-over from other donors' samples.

This CDR3 reads CASRSTQGSTDTQYF. As DNA, the CDR3 is TGTGCCAGTAGATCGACACAGGGGAGCACAGATACGCAGTATTTT. This chain connects TRBV19 to TRBJ2-3, with 7 bases identical to TRBD1. The CDR3 consists of 15 residues. Germline CDR1 is LNHDA and CDR2 is SQIVND (reference sequence). Trimming at V came to 6 bases and at J to 0 bases, leaving 6 bases not matched to a gene.

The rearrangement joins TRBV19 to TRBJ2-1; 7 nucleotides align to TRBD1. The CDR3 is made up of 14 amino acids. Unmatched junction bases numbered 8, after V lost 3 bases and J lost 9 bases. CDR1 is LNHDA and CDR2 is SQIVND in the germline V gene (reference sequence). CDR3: CASSMIQGSGEQFF. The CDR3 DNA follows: TGTGCCAGTAGTATGATACAGGGGTCAGGTGAGCAGTTCTTC.

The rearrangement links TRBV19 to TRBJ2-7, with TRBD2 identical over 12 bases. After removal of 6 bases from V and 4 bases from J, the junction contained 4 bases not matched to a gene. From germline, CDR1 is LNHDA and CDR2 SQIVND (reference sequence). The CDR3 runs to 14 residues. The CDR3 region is CASSGTSGFYEQYF. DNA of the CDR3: TGTGCCAGTAGCGGGACTAGCGGGTTTTACGAGCAGTACTTC.

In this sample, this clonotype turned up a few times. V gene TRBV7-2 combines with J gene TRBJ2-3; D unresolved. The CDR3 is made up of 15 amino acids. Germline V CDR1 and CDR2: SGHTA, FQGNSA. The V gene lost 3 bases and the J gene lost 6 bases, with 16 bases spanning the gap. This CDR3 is CASSFQRSVLDTQYF. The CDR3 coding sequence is TGTGCCAGCAGCTTCCAGCGTAGTGTTTTGGATACGCAGTATTTT. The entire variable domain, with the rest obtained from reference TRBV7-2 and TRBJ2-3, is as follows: GAGVSQSPSNKVTEKGKDVELRCDPISGHTALYWYRQSLGQGLEFLIYFQGNSAPDKSGLPSDRFSAERTGGSVSTLTIQRTQQEDSAVYLCASSFQRSVLDTQYFGPGTRLTVL.

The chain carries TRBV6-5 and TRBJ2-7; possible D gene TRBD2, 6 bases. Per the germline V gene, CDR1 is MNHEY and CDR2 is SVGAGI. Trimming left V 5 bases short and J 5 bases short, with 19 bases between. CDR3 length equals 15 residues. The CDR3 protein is CASSPTRVGPNEQYF. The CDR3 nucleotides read TGTGCCAGCAGTCCGACTAGAGTGGGGCCCAACGAGCAGTACTTC.

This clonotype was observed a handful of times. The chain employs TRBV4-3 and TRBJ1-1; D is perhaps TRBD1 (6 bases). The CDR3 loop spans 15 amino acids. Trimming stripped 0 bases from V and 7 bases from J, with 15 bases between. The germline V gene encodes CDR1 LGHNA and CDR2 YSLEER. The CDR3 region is CASSQDGGAKDEAFF. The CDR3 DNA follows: TGCGCCAGCAGCCAAGATGGGGGGGCGAAGGATGAAGCTTTCTTT.

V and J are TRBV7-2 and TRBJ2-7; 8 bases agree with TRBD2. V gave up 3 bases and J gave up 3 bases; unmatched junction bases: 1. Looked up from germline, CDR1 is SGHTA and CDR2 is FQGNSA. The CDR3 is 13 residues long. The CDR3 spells CASSFSGIYEQYF. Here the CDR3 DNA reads TGTGCCAGCAGCTTTAGCGGGATCTACGAGCAGTACTTC.

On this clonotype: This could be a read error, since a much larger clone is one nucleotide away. DNA of the CDR3: TGTGCCAGCAGCTCCTCCTACGAGCAGTACGTC. As protein: CASSSSYEQYV. The V and J genes are TRBV5-4 and TRBJ2-7; unclear D gene. CDR3 length: 11 amino acids. Looked up from germline, CDR1 is SGHNT and CDR2 is YYREEE (reference sequence). Trimming removed 3 bases at V and 0 bases at J, with 1 base between.

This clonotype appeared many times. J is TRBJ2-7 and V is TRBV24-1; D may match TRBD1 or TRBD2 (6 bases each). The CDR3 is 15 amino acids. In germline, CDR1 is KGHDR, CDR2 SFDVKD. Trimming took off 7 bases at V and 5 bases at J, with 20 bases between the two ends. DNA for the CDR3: TGTGCCACCAGCAATTACGGGGGCGAGAAACACGAGCAGTACTTC. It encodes CATSNYGGEKHEQYF.

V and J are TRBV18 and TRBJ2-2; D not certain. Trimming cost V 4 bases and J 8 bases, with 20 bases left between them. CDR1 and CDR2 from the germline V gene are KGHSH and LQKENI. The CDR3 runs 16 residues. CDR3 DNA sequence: TGTGCCAGCTCACAGCGATCCGGGCCCCCAGAAGGGGAGCTGTTTTTT. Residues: CASSQRSGPPEGELFF.

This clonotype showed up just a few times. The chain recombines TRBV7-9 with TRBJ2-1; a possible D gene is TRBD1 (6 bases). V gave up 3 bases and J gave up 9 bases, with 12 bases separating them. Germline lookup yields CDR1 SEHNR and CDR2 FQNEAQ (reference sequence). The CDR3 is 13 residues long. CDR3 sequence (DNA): TGTGCCAGCAGCTTCGACAGGAATGGTGAGCAGTTCTTC. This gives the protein CASSFDRNGEQFF.

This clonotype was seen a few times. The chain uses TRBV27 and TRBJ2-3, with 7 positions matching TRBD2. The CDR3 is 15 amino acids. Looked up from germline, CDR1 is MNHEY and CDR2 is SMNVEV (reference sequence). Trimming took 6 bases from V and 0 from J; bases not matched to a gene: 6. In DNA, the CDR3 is TGTGCCAGCAGCTCCCTAGCGGTGAGCACAGATACGCAGTATTTT. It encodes CASSSLAVSTDTQYF.

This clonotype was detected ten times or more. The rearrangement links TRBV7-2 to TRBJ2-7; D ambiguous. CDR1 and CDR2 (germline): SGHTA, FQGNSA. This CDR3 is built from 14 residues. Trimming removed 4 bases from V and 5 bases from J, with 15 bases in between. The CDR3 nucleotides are TGTGCCAGCAGCTCCCCTATAACCCCCCACGAGCAGTACTTC. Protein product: CASSSPITPHEQYF.

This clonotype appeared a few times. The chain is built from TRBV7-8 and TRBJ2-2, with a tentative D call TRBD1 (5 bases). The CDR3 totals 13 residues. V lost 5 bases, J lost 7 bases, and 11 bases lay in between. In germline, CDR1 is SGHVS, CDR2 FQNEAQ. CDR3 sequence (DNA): TGTGCCAGCAGCGCCCGTCAGGGCGGGGAGCTGTTTTTT. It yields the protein CASSARQGGELFF.

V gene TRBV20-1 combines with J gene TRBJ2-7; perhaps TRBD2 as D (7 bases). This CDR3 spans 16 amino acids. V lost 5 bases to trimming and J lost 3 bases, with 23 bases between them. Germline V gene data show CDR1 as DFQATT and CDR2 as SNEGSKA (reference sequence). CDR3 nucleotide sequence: TGCAGTGCTCGGACCTCTAGCGGAGGGGGGCTCTACGAGCAGTACTTC. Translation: CSARTSSGGGLYEQYF.

The CDR3: CAISREETQYF. The CDR3 DNA is TGTGCCATCAGTCGTGAAGAGACCCAGTACTTC. This chain joins TRBV10-3 and TRBJ2-5; unclear D gene. The CDR3 runs 11 residues. CDR1 ENHRY and CDR2 SYGVKD come from the germline V gene. V dropped 5 bases and J dropped 3 bases, with 4 bases sitting between them.

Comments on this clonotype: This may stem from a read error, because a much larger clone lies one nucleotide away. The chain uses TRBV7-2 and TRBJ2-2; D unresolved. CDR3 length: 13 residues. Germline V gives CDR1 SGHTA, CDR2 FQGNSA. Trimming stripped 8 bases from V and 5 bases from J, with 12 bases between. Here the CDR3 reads CASRLLGTGELFF. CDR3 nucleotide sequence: TGTGCCAGCCGTCTTCTGGGGACCGGGGAGCTGTTTTTT.

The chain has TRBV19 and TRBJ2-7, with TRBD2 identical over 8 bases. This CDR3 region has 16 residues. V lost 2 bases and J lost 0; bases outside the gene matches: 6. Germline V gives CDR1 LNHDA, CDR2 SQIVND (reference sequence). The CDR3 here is CASSIPREAYSYEQYV. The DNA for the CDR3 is TGTGCCAGTAGTATACCGCGGGAGGCTTACTCCTACGAGCAGTACGTC.

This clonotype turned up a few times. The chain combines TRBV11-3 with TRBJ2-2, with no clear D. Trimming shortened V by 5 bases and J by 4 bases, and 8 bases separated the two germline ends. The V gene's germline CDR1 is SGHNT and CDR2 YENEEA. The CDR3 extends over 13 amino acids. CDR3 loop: CASSHSTTGELFF. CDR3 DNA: TGTGCCAGCAGCCACTCTACCACCGGGGAGCTGTTTTTT.

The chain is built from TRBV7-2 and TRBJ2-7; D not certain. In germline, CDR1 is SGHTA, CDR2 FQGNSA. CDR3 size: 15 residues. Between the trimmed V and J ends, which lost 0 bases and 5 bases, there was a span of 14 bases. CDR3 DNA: TGTGCCAGCAGCTTAGCGAATCCCGGGTCGGACGAGCAGTACTTC. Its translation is CASSLANPGSDEQYF.

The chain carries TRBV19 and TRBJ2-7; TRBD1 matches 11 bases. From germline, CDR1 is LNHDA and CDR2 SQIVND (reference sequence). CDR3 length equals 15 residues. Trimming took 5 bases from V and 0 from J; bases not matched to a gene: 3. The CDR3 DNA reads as TGTGCCAGTAGTGTCGGGACAGGGGGCTCCTACGAGCAGTACTTC. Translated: CASSVGTGGSYEQYF.

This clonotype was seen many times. As DNA, the CDR3 is TGTGCCAGCAGTTCTGGAAGACTAGCGGGAGTCAGCAATGAGCAGTTCTTC. Its protein is CASSSGRLAGVSNEQFF. The V call is TRBV7-9, the J call TRBJ2-1; TRBD2 matches at 12 bases. Losses at the gene ends were 6 bases for V and 6 bases for J; bases not matched to a gene: 12. Germline V gene sequence: CDR1 SEHNR, CDR2 FQNEAQ (reference sequence). The CDR3 is 17 amino acids.

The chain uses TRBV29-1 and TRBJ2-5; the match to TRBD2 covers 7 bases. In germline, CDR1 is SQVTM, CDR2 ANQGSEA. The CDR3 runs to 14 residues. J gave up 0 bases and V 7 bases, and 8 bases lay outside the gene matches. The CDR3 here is CSGRGERYQETQYF. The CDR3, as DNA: TGCAGCGGCCGGGGGGAGAGGTACCAAGAGACCCAGTACTTC.

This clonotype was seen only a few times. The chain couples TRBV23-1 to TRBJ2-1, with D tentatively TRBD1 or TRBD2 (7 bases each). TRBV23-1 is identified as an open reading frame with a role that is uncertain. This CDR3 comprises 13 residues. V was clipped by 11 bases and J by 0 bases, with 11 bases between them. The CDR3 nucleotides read TGCGCCCGGGGGGACAGCTCCTACAATGAGCAGTTCTTC. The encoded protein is CARGDSSYNEQFF.

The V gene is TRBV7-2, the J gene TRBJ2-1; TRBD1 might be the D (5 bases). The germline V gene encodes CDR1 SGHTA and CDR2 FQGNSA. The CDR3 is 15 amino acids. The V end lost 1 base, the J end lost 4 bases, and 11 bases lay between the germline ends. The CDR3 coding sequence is TGTGCCAGCAGCTTAGGGGGCCAGGATTACAATGAGCAGTTCTTC. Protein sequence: CASSLGGQDYNEQFF.

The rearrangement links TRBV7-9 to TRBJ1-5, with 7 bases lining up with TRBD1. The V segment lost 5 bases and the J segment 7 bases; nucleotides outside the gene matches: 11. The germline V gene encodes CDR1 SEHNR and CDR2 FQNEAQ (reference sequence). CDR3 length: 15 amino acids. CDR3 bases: TGTGCCAGCAGCCCGCCTGGGGACAGATTACAGCCCCAGCATTTT. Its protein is CASSPPGDRLQPQHF.

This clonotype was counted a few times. The CDR3 spells CATSREGQGYGYTF. CDR3 DNA: TGTGCCACCAGCAGGGAGGGACAGGGGTATGGCTACACCTTC. The chain joins TRBV15 to TRBJ1-2; TRBD1 aligns across 10 bases. The V and J ends lost 3 bases and 5 bases, in that order; junction bases with no gene match: 3. The CDR3 totals 14 residues. Germline V gene sequence: CDR1 LNHNV, CDR2 YYDKDF (reference sequence).